Below, 11 T cell receptor beta chains from the same sample are listed, as sequenced in a study of blood T cell repertoires in COVID-19. Repertoires were generated with immunoSEQ multiplex PCR, while TCRdb's copy carries only in-frame clones and drops some. This sample has 70,000 to 90,000 clones, with 75% to 90% found just once. The sequenced material came from PBMCs or T cells enriched from blood (not recorded which). Source of these receptors: a woman aged 45-65 years with acute COVID-19.

The chain employs TRBV7-8 and TRBJ1-3, with 8 bases lining up with TRBD1. The germline gives CDR1 SGHVS, CDR2 FQNEAQ. This CDR3 has 19 residues. The junction had 18 bases not matched to a gene; V was cut back by 5 bases and J by 3 bases. This chain's CDR3 is CASSQSPGQANLNGNTIYF. The CDR3 region has the DNA TGTGCCAGCAGCCAGTCACCGGGACAGGCCAATCTTAATGGAAACACCATATATTTT.

The rearrangement uses TRBV11-2 and TRBJ2-7, with a possible D match to TRBD1 (6 bases). Germline V gene data show CDR1 as SGHAT and CDR2 as FQNNGV. This CDR3 has 15 amino acids. V shed 5 bases and J shed 3 bases, with 17 bases lying between them. The CDR3 nucleotides are TGTGCCAGCAGCGGCGGACAGCCCGGCCTCTACGAGCAGTACTTC. Encoded protein: CASSGGQPGLYEQYF.

The chain links TRBV5-1 to TRBJ2-1; 9 positions match TRBD1. V was clipped by 3 bases and J by 9 bases; unmatched bases: 4. Germline values: CDR1 SGHRS, CDR2 YFSETQ. CDR3 size: 13 residues. The CDR3 DNA sequence: TGCGCCAGCAGCTCCGGGACAGGGCCTGAGCAGTTCTTC. It encodes CASSSGTGPEQFF.

This chain uses TRBV4-1 with TRBJ2-7; the match to TRBD2 covers 8 bases. This CDR3 has 19 residues. CDR1 is MGHRA, CDR2 YSYEKL, per germline. V shed 0 bases, J shed 0 bases, and the junction held 13 bases outside the gene matches. CDR3 loop: CASSQERLRTSPNSYEQYF. The CDR3 coding sequence is TGCGCCAGCAGCCAAGAACGACTACGGACTAGCCCTAACTCCTACGAGCAGTACTTC.

The chain joins TRBV28 to TRBJ2-7, with TRBD1 identical over 11 bases. The germline V gene has CDR1 MDHEN and CDR2 SYDVKM. The CDR3 totals 15 residues. The V and J ends lost 4 bases and 6 bases, in that order; junction bases with no gene match: 8. The CDR3 sequence is CASSSSGTGGIEQYF. In nucleotides, the CDR3 is TGTGCCAGCAGTTCCTCCGGGACAGGGGGTATCGAGCAGTACTTC.

The chain has TRBV10-1 and TRBJ2-7, with TRBD1 matching over 10 bases. The CDR3 spans 15 residues. CDR1 is WNHNN, CDR2 SYGVQD, per germline (reference sequence). V was clipped by 8 bases and J by 3 bases; unmatched bases: 10. In DNA, the CDR3 is TGCGCCAGCCCCCATCGGGGGACAGGGGACTACGAGCAGTACTTC. Translating it yields CASPHRGTGDYEQYF.

The rearrangement joins TRBV2 to TRBJ1-4, with TRBD1 identical over 9 bases. From germline, CDR1 is SNHLY and CDR2 FYNNEI. The CDR3 spans 13 residues. Germline trimming cut 7 bases from V and 8 bases from J; bases unmatched to any gene: 5. The CDR3 here is CASTGTGIEKLFF. For the CDR3, the DNA is TGTGCCAGCACCGGGACAGGGATCGAAAAACTGTTTTTT.

This chain links TRBV27 with TRBJ2-3; D is possibly TRBD2 (5 bases). Trimming left V 5 bases short and J 5 bases short, with 11 bases between. CDR1 is MNHEY, CDR2 SMNVEV, per germline (reference sequence). The CDR3 consists of 13 residues. The CDR3 bases are TGTGCCAGCAGTATGGGAGTTGTAGATACGCAGTATTTT. Its translation: CASSMGVVDTQYF.

This clone was counted once. This rearrangement joins TRBV19 to TRBJ1-1; TRBD1 matches at 7 bases. The V gene's germline CDR1 is LNHDA and CDR2 SQIVND (reference sequence). The CDR3 runs to 19 residues. J gave up 1 base and V 7 bases, and 21 bases lay outside the gene matches. The CDR3 DNA follows: TGTGCCAGTATCCCCGTACGAATGACAGGGCGACATTCGAACACTGAAGCTTTCTTT. This codes for CASIPVRMTGRHSNTEAFF. Full variable domain (remainder filled in from reference TRBV19 and TRBJ1-1): DGGITQSPKYLFRKEGQNVTLSCEQNLNHDAMYWYRQDPGQGLRLIYYSQIVNDFQKGDIAEGYSVSREKKESFPLTVTSAQKNPTAFYLCASIPVRMTGRHSNTEAFFGQGTRLTVV.

J is TRBJ2-1 and V is TRBV27; 9 bases match TRBD2. After removal of 4 bases from V and 7 bases from J, the junction contained 17 bases not matched to a gene. The CDR3 length is 18 residues. Germline CDR1 and CDR2: MNHEY and SMNVEV (reference sequence). CDR3 nucleotide sequence: TGTGCCAGCAGTTCTACCCTTCGGCTAGCGGGACCATGGAATGAGCAGTTCTTC. Protein product: CASSSTLRLAGPWNEQFF.

This chain joins TRBV30 and TRBJ2-3; 7 nucleotides line up with TRBD1. This CDR3 is built from 15 residues. Trimming took 0 bases from V and 6 from J; bases not matched to a gene: 9. Germline assignment: CDR1 GTSNPN and CDR2 SVGIG (reference sequence). The CDR3 DNA sequence: TGTGCCTGGAGTGTTGAACAGGGGTTGGCGGATACGCAGTATTTT. As protein: CAWSVEQGLADTQYF.